A single T cell receptor (beta chain) is shown here with its context. The data are from a study of blood T cell repertoires in COVID-19. The assay was immunoSEQ multiplex PCR, and TCRdb's table has in-frame clones only and misses some. Found here are about 99,000 clones, more than 80% of them singletons; the top ten hold about 11%. CDR3 length: 11 amino acids. Germline-derived CDR1 and CDR2 are KGHSH and LQKENI. The germline V and J ends were trimmed by 6 bases and 4 bases, with 6 bases remaining between them. This sequence joins TRBV18 and TRBJ1-1, with no clear D. Sequenced sample: peripheral blood. This sequence originates from a human donor in a cohort sampled during active COVID-19. The CDR3 is CASSSSTEAFF. The DNA for the CDR3 is TGTGCCAGCTCCTCGAGCACTGAAGCTTTCTTT.